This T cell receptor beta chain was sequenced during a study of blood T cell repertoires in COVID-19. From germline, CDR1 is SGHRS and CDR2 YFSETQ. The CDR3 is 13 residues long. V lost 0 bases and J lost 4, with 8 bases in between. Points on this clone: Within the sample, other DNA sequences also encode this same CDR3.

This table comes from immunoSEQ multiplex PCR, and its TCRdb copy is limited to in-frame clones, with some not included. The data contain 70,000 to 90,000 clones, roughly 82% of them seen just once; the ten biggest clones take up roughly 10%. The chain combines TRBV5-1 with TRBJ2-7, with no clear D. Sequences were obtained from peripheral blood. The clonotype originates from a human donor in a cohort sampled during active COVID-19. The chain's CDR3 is CASSLGPGYEQYF. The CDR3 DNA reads TGCGCCAGCAGCTTGGGCCCAGGATACGAGCAGTACTTC.